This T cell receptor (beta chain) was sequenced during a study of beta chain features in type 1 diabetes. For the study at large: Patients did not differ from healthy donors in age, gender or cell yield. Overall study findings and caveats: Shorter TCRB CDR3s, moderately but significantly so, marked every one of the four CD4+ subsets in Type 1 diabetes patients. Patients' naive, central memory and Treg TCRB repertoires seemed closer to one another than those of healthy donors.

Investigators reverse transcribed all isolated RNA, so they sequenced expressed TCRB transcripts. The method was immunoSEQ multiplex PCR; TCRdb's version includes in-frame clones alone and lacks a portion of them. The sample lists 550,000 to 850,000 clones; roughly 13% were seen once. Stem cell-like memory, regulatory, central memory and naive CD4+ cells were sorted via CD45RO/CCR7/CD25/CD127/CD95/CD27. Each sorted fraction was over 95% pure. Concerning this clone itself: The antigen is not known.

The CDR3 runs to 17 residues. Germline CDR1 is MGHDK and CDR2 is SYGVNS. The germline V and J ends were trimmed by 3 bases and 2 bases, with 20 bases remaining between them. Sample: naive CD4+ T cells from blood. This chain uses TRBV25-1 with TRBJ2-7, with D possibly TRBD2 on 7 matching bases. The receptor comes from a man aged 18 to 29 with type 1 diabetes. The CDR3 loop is CASSDPRGAGNPYEQYF. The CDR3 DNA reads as TGTGCCAGCAGTGACCCCCGGGGGGCGGGGAACCCCTACGAGCAGTACTTC.